The 15 T cell receptor beta chains listed next were all sequenced from one sample in a study of cytomegalovirus exposure and HLA in healthy donors. Use of 60 Vbeta and 13 Jbeta primers characterized the PCR. Assay: immunoSEQ multiplex PCR; the TCRdb copy retains only in-frame clones and omits some. Of 60,000 to 90,000 clones listed, less than 75% were seen once; the top ten hold less than 9%. Material: PBMCs. The source is a middle-aged man in good health and CMV-seropositive.

This clone was observed a single time. The genes are TRBV29-1 and TRBJ2-3, with D possibly matching TRBD2 (6 bases). The CDR3 consists of 16 residues. Germline V CDR1 and CDR2: SQVTM, ANQGSEA. Between the trimmed V and J ends, which lost 6 bases and 7 bases, there was a span of 26 bases. The CDR3 here is CSVAGGAASDSNTQYF. The CDR3, as DNA: TGCAGCGTCGCCGGGGGAGCGGCGTCCGACTCGAATACGCAGTATTTT.

This chain links TRBV18 with TRBJ1-6; D perhaps matches TRBD1 (5 bases). Deletions cut 2 bases from V and 5 bases from J, with 7 bases between. Germline V gene sequence: CDR1 KGHSH, CDR2 LQKENI. The CDR3 is 14 amino acids. In DNA form, the CDR3 reads TGTGCCAGCTCACCAGGGGCGGATAATTCACCCCTCCACTTT. Translating gives CASSPGADNSPLHF.

This clone was found a few times. The CDR3 DNA reads TGTGCCAGCAGTTTTGTCGGACTAGCGGGAGGAAATGAGCAGTTCTTC. Translated: CASSFVGLAGGNEQFF. V is TRBV27 and J is TRBJ2-1; 14 bases fit TRBD2. This CDR3 contains 16 residues. CDR1 and CDR2 from the germline V gene are MNHEY and SMNVEV (reference sequence). The J segment lost 7 bases and the V segment lost 3 bases, leaving 5 bases of the junction unmatched.

As regards this clone: Other DNA sequences within the sample encode an identical CDR3. V is TRBV5-1 and J is TRBJ2-2, with D possibly TRBD1 on 6 matching bases. The V gene's germline CDR1 is SGHRS and CDR2 YFSETQ. Deletions cut 2 bases from V and 3 bases from J, with 11 bases between. This CDR3 spans 15 amino acids. CDR3 in DNA: TGCGCCAGCAGCTTAGTACAGGGAGACACCGGGGAGCTGTTTTTT. This encodes CASSLVQGDTGELFF. Based on the CDR3 plus reference TRBV5-1 and TRBJ2-2, the full variable domain is KAGVTQTPRYLIKTRGQQVTLSCSPISGHRSVSWYQQTPGQGLQFLFEYFSETQRNKGNFPGRFSGRQFSNSRSEMNVSTLELGDSALYLCASSLVQGDTGELFFGEGSRLTVL.

This clone has just a few counts. The rearrangement joins TRBV7-9 to TRBJ1-2; perhaps TRBD1 as D (5 bases). V was clipped by 5 bases and J by 8 bases, with 18 bases between them. Germline-derived CDR1 and CDR2 are SEHNR and FQNEAQ (reference sequence). CDR3 length equals 14 residues. CDR3 DNA sequence: TGTGCCAGCAGCCACGACGGAGGGGAGGTCGGCTACACCTTC. Residues: CASSHDGGEVGYTF.

V gene TRBV5-5 combines with J gene TRBJ2-7; TRBD2 aligns across 8 bases. Looked up from germline, CDR1 is SGHKS and CDR2 is YYEKEE (reference sequence). This CDR3 comprises 14 residues. The V gene end was trimmed by 4 bases and the J gene end by 11 bases; junction bases not matched to a gene: 14. The CDR3 spells CASSNSLGGDHEYF. DNA of the CDR3: TGTGCCAGCAGCAACTCCCTCGGGGGGGACCACGAGTACTTC.

This clone turned up a few times. This chain connects TRBV21-1 to TRBJ1-1. TRBV21-1 counts as a pseudogene. The CDR3 runs to 15 residues. CDR3 coding DNA: TGTGCCAGCAGCAAAGAGCGTGGGGAGGCCACTGAAGCTTTCTTT. This encodes CASSKERGEATEAFF.

This clone was detected a few times. The CDR3 sequence: CASSLGLGAEEQYF. CDR3 DNA sequence: TGTGCCAGCAGCTTGGGGCTGGGGGCGGAGGAGCAGTACTTC. The V gene is TRBV5-6, the J gene TRBJ2-7; perhaps TRBD1 as D (6 bases). From germline, CDR1 is SGHDT and CDR2 YYEEEE. Trimming removed 0 bases at V and 7 bases at J, with 14 bases between. The CDR3 is 14 residues long.

The V gene is TRBV28, the J gene TRBJ2-7, with TRBD1 as a possible D gene (8 bases). CDR1 is MDHEN and CDR2 is SYDVKM in the germline V gene. The CDR3 is 15 residues long. V was cut by 5 bases and J by 9 bases, with 23 bases left in between. CDR3 region: CASSPGGQAYLGQYF. CDR3 nucleotides: TGTGCCAGCAGTCCGGGGGGACAGGCCTATTTAGGGCAGTACTTC. Supplemented by reference TRBV28 and TRBJ2-7, the full variable domain reads DVKVTQSSRYLVKRTGEKVFLECVQDMDHENMFWYRQDPGLGLRLIYFSYDVKMKEKGDIPEGYSVSREKKERFSLILESASTNQTSMYLCASSPGGQAYLGQYFGPGTRLTVT.

In this sample, this clone turned up a few times. This rearrangement joins TRBV7-3 to TRBJ2-1, with 8 bases fitting TRBD2. CDR3 length: 17 amino acids. The trim removed 1 base at V and 0 bases at J, leaving 5 bases unmatched. CDR1 SGHTA and CDR2 FQGTGA come from the germline V gene. The CDR3 region has the DNA TGTGCCAGCAGCTTAAGTCCGGGGGGGAGCTCCTACAATGAGCAGTTCTTC. Its translation: CASSLSPGGSSYNEQFF.

This sequence joins TRBV4-3 and TRBJ1-2, with D perhaps matching TRBD1 (5 bases). Trimming pared 0 bases from V and 9 bases from J, leaving 17 bases between. The CDR3 loop spans 15 amino acids. The germline CDR1 and CDR2 sequences are LGHNA and YSLEER. CDR3 sequence reads: CASSQDRGRVSSYTF. CDR3 in DNA: TGCGCCAGCAGCCAAGATAGAGGCAGGGTGTCAAGCTACACCTTC.

The V gene is TRBV27, the J gene TRBJ1-5, with 7 bases matching TRBD1. Germline CDR1 reads MNHEY; CDR2 reads SMNVEV (reference sequence). The CDR3 spans 13 residues. The ends lost 5 bases at V and 4 bases at J; junction bases unmatched: 2. The CDR3 bases are TGTGCCAGCAGTGGGACAGTTAATCAGCCCCAGCATTTT. It is translated as CASSGTVNQPQHF.

This clone has just a few counts. The rearrangement uses TRBV2 and TRBJ1-2; D gene uncertain. V was shortened by 6 bases and J by 4 bases, with 18 bases between the two germline ends. From germline, CDR1 is SNHLY and CDR2 FYNNEI. This CDR3 spans 15 amino acids. This CDR3 is CASSTNPGGGYGYTF. For the CDR3, the DNA is TGTGCCAGCAGCACGAACCCGGGTGGCGGCTATGGCTACACCTTC.

This chain uses TRBV18 with TRBJ2-5; 7 bases are shared with TRBD1. The CDR3 has 14 amino acids. With 4 bases clipped from V and 2 bases from J, the junction kept 4 bases outside the gene matches. The V gene's germline CDR1 is KGHSH and CDR2 LQKENI. CDR3 bases: TGTGCCAGCTCACTTGGGACAGCTCAAGAGACCCAGTACTTC. Amino acids: CASSLGTAQETQYF.

This chain connects TRBV15 to TRBJ2-2; tentatively, D is TRBD1 (5 bases). The germline V and J ends were trimmed by 3 bases and 4 bases, with 15 bases remaining between them. The V gene's germline CDR1 is LNHNV and CDR2 YYDKDF (reference sequence). This CDR3 has 16 amino acids. CDR3 nucleotides: TGTGCCACCAGCAGGCAGTTGGACATCCTCACCGGGGAGCTGTTTTTT. Amino acid sequence: CATSRQLDILTGELFF.